This paragraph covers one T cell receptor beta chain sequence. As yet, its antigen is unknown. The assay was immunoSEQ multiplex PCR, and TCRdb's table has in-frame clones only and misses some. Among about 32,000 clones listed, roughly 86% were seen once. Germline loops: CDR1 MNHEY, CDR2 SMNVEV (reference sequence). This CDR3 has 13 residues. The ends lost 4 bases at V and 8 bases at J; junction bases unmatched: 6. The sample is drawn from a study of OX40 agonist ivuxolimab in advanced cancers. Turning to the study itself: Ivuxolimab doses were 0.01, 0.1, 0.3, 1.5, 3 or 10 mg/kg every 2 weeks. Under the entry rules, prior anti-PD-1, anti-PD-L1 or anti-CTLA-4 therapy was allowed, and roughly 39% had some. Broader study findings: The study observed clonal expansion of CD4+ and CD8+ blood T cells by week 6 at 0.1 to 3.0 mg/kg.

The source material was CD4+ or CD8+ T cells sorted from blood, sampled in a trial of the OX40 agonist ivuxolimab. This sequence joins TRBV27 and TRBJ1-2; TRBD1 agrees at 8 bases. The receptor comes from an adult with an advanced solid tumor such as melanoma, head and neck, liver or kidney cancer. CDR3 in amino acids: CASSSSQGEGYTF. CDR3 nucleotide sequence: TGTGCCAGCAGTTCTTCACAGGGGGAAGGCTACACCTTC.